This TCR beta chain was profiled in a study of response to subunit inactivated influenza vaccine listed by TCRdb under 2018. At the level of the whole study: Deep quantitative profiling of the T cell receptor repertoire was used in the study to follow responses to a trivalent subunit inactivated influenza vaccine.

Unmatched junction bases come to 9, with V trimmed by 5 bases and J by 3 bases. From the cysteine through the phenylalanine, the CDR3 covers 15 amino acids. The DNA shown is the 45-base CDR3, in frame from base 1. According to the germline V gene, CDR1 reads SGHTA and CDR2 reads FQGNSA. The study at large found these results: It was suggested by the authors that each seasonal influenza vaccination may recruit only a limited number of new T cells.

Libraries were prepared through RT-PCR. Instrument on record: Illumina HiSeq 2500. TCRdb reprocessing: public reads trimmed at Q25 with fastp, clones called with MiXCR, in-frame beta chains kept. Rows are unified per CDR3 protein, each entry keeping the most common DNA and genes. The sample table contains 800,000 to 1,000,000 distinct CDR3 sequences; only one count was recorded for over 20% of them. The leading ten clones occupy 9.5% to 13% of the sample. Comments on this clonotype: No antigen is known for it. Base qualities were left out, and no much larger clone turns up one base away.

This specimen was PBMCs from blood, taken roughly 5 days after vaccination. The V and J segments used are TRBV7-2 and TRBJ2-7, and TRBD2 aligns with 8 junction nucleotides. The sequence came from a man between 45 and 60 years old who received an inactivated influenza vaccine. Donor details come from another sample of the same person, matched by shared clones. The DNA sequence is as follows: TGTGCCAGCAGCCCACTAGCGGAGCCGTACTACGAGCAGTACTTC. Its protein reads: CASSPLAEPYYEQYF.